This paragraph covers one T cell receptor beta chain sequence. With listed TCR primers and previously described methods, bulk TCR libraries were prepared. TCRdb independently ran MiXCR on the PCR reads; one entry per CDR3 protein. The sample consists of about 640,000 distinct CDR3 sequences, about 20% of them appearing once. These data are taken from a study of molecular identifiers for immune sequencing clone quantification. Study background: Replicate experiments took RNA from approximately 20,000 or 100,000 naive CD8 cells, divided it five ways and sequenced four.

This CDR3 contains 13 residues. CDR1 is MNHEY and CDR2 is SMNVEV in the germline V gene (reference sequence). Trimming pared 3 bases from V and 8 bases from J, leaving 11 bases between. The sequenced sample was naive CD8+ T cells from blood, with Jurkat cell RNA spiked in. Subset denoted: FACS-sorted CD8+CD4-CCR7+CD45RA+ naive T cells. The chain is built from TRBV27 and TRBJ2-1, with a tentative D call TRBD2 (5 bases). The TCR was taken from a human donor in good health. Some libraries in this study had Jurkat cell RNA spiked in. The CDR3 spells CASSFASTYEQFF. CDR3 in DNA: TGTGCCAGCAGTTTCGCTAGCACTTATGAGCAGTTCTTC.